This TCR beta chain was retrieved from a study of T-cell reconstitution after alpha-beta-depleted transplantation in children. This clonotype was counted many times. Its cognate antigen is unknown. Study-level findings and limits: Surviving recipient T cells and thymic progenitors accounted for the high day-60 TCRbeta diversity observed in some patients. One year post-transplant, T-cell counts and diversity were largely derived from T cells produced anew. Two months or so post-transplant, alpha-beta T cells reportedly derived from several hundred expanded graft clones.

Unique molecular identifiers were incorporated when the TCRbeta library was constructed. TCRdb processed the PCR reads anew with MiXCR; each CDR3 protein has one entry. The sample holds 27,000 or so distinct CDR3 sequences, 15% to 20% seen once. Germline V gene data show CDR1 as SGHDT and CDR2 as YYEEEE. After removal of 2 bases from V and 3 bases from J, the junction contained 4 bases not matched to a gene. This CDR3 is 15 amino acids long. The chain uses TRBV5-6 and TRBJ1-5; 8 nucleotides line up with TRBD1. Source: PBMCs, mostly from graft donor cells, taken 60 days after TCRalphabeta/CD19-depleted stem cell transplant. This TCR derives from a male patient between 2 and 10 years old who had a stem cell transplant for acute lymphoblastic leukemia, so the T cells may come from the graft donor. This CDR3 reads CASSFGTGLNQPQHF. The CDR3 bases are TGTGCCAGCAGCTTCGGGACAGGACTCAATCAGCCCCAGCATTTT.